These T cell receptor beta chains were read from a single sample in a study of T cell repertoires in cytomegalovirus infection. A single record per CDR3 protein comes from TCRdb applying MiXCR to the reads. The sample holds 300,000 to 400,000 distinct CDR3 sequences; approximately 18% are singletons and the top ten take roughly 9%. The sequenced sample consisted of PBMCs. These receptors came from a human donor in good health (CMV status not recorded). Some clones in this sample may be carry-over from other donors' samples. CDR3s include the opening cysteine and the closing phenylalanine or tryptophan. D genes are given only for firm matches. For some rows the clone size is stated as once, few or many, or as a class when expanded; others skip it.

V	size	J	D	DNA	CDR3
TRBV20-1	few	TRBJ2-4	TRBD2	TGCAGTGTAGCGGGGGCCAACAAAAACATTCAGTACTTC	CSVAGANKNIQYF
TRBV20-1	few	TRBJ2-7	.	TGCAGTGCCGGGCGCGAGCAGTACTTC	CSAGREQYF
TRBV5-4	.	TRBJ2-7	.	TGTGCCAGCAGCTTGGCGGGGATATCCGAGGCCTACGAGCAGTACTTC	CASSLAGISEAYEQYF
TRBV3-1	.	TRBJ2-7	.	TGTGCCAGCAGCCAAGATGGGACTTCCTACGAGCAGTACTTC	CASSQDGTSYEQYF
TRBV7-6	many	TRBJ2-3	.	TGTGCCAGCAGCTTAATAATCGGGTTCACAGATACGCAGTATTTT	CASSLIIGFTDTQYF
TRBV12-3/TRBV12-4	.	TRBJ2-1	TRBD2	TGTGCCAGCAGCGCGCTGCCGGGAGCGGGGGCCTCCAATGAGCAGTTCTTC	CASSALPGAGASNEQFF
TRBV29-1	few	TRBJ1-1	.	TGCAGCGTTATCGGGTCAGTGAACACTGAAGCTTTCTTT	CSVIGSVNTEAFF
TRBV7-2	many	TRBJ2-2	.	TGTGCCAGCAGCCGGACCGGGTCCTACACCGGGGAGCTGTTTTTT	CASSRTGSYTGELFF
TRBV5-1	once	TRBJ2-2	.	TGCGCCAGCAGCCTCCGGGACGCCGGCACCGGGGAGCTGTTTTTT	CASSLRDAGTGELFF
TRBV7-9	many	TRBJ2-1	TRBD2	TGTGCCAGCAGCCGCTTTGGACTAGCGGGAGCGGTGGATGAGCAGTTCTTC	CASSRFGLAGAVDEQFF
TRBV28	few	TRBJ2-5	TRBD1	TGTGCCAGCAGTTCTACAGGGGAAGAGACCCAGTACTTC	CASSSTGEETQYF
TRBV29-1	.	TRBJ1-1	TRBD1	TGCAGCGTCTACGGGACAGACGAGGGGGGCATGGAAGCTTTCTTT	CSVYGTDEGGMEAFF
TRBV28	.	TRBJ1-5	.	TGTGCCAGCAGTGCCTGGGGGGGGGGCAATCAGCCCCAGCATTTT	CASSAWGGGNQPQHF
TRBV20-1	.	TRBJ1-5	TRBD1	TGCAGTGCTACAGGACAGGGAATTCCTCAGCCCCAGCATTTT	CSATGQGIPQPQHF
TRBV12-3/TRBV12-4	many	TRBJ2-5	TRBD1	TGTGCCAGCAGCTTAGGGACAGTCCAAGAGACCCAGTACTTC	CASSLGTVQETQYF
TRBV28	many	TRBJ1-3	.	TGTGCCAGCAGTCCATGGGGGATTTCTGGAAACACCATATATTTT	CASSPWGISGNTIYF
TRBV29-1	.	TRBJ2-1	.	TGCAGCGTTGAAGGTAGATTCTACAATGAGCAGTTCTTC	CSVEGRFYNEQFF
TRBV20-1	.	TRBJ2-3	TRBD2	TGCAGTGCCCCAAGGGCGGGAGGGCCCGATACGCAGTATTTT	CSAPRAGGPDTQYF
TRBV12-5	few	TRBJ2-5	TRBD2	TGTGCTAGTGGTTTGGGCTACCCCGGGACTAGCGGCTCGACCCAGTACTTC	CASGLGYPGTSGSTQYF
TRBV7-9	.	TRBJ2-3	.	TGTGCCAGCAGCCCCAGGGGTCGGGGTTCAGATACGCAGTATTTT	CASSPRGRGSDTQYF
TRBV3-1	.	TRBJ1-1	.	TGTGCCAGCAGCCAAGCCGACCTGAACACTGAAGCTTTCTTT	CASSQADLNTEAFF
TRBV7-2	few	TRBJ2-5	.	TGTGCCAGCAGCGAATGGACGGGTGGGGGGTTCCAAGAGACCCAGTACTTC	CASSEWTGGGFQETQYF
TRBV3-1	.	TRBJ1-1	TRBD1	TGTGCCAGCAGCCAAGGGGACAGAGGACATTTGAGGGTAGAAGCTTTCTTT	CASSQGDRGHLRVEAFF
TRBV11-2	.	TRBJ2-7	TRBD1	TGTGCCAGCAGCTGGTGGGACAGGGGGCGCGAGCAGTACTTC	CASSWWDRGREQYF
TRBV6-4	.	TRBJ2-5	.	TGTGCCAGCAGTGACGACAGTGGGGAGACCCAGTACTTC	CASSDDSGETQYF
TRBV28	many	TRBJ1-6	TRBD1	TGTGCCAGCAGTTTATTGACAGGGCGTTCACCCCTCCACTTT	CASSLLTGRSPLHF
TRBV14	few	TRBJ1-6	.	TGTGCCAGCAGCCAAAAAGGTCGAGTCGGCTATAATTCACCCCTCCACTTT	CASSQKGRVGYNSPLHF
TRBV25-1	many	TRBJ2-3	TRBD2	TGTGCCAGCAGTCTGGAAGCGGGGGTCCAACGATCAGATACGCAGTATTTT	CASSLEAGVQRSDTQYF
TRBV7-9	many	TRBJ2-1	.	TGTGCCAGCAGCGGGGACTCCTTCAGGGGGAATGAGCAGTTCTTC	CASSGDSFRGNEQFF
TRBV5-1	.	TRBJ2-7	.	TGCGCCAGCAGCTTGGAAGGATTCGGTGACGAGCAGTACTTC	CASSLEGFGDEQYF
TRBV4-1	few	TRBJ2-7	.	TGCGCCAGCAGCCAAGCAGCAACTACCAATCCGCAGTACTTC	CASSQAATTNPQYF
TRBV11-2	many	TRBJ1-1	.	TGTGCCAGCAGTAGGACAGCCTCCAGCGCTGAAGCTTTCTTT	CASSRTASSAEAFF
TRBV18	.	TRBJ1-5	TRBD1	TGTGCCAGCTCATATGAGACAGGGGGGATCACGCCCCAGCATTTT	CASSYETGGITPQHF
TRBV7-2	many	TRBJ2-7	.	TGTGCCAGCAGCTTACGTGCAGGCTACGAGCAGTACTTC	CASSLRAGYEQYF
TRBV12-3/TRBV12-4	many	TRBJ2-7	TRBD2	TGTGCCAGCAGTCAGGGACTAGCGGGAGCTGCCTACGAGCAGTACTTC	CASSQGLAGAAYEQYF
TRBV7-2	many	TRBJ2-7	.	TGTGCCAGCAGCCCGACCATTGCCCATTACGAGCAGTACTTC	CASSPTIAHYEQYF
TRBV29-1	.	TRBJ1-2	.	TGCAGCGTCGGTACCTCAGGATTACGAGCTAACTATGGCTACACCTTC	CSVGTSGLRANYGYTF
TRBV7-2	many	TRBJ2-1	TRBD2	TGTGCCAGCAGCCTCTCCATGGGACTAGGTTGGATCTTC	CASSLSMGLGWIF
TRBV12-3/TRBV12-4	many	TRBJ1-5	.	TGTGCCAGCATGGGTAGGCGGACCGGGGGGCCCCAGCATTTT	CASMGRRTGGPQHF
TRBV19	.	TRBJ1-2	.	TGTGCCAGTAGTATCGGCGCTACCCTCTCTAACTATGGCTACACCTTC	CASSIGATLSNYGYTF
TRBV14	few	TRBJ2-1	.	TGTGCCAGCAGCCAAGTAACCCGATACAATGAGCAGTTCTTC	CASSQVTRYNEQFF
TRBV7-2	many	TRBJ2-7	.	TGTGCCAGCAGCTTAGCCACAGGGTTACAGAAGTACTTC	CASSLATGLQKYF
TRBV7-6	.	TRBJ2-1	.	TGTGCCAGCAGCTCCCTAGCTAAAGGACTCACTGAGCAGTTCTTC	CASSSLAKGLTEQFF
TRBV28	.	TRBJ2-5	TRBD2	TGTGCCAGCATCTCCAGGCGGGGGAAAGAGACCCAGTACTTC	CASISRRGKETQYF
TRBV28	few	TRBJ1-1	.	TGTGCCAGCAGTTCGCCCCGGGGGCTGAACACTGAAGCTTTCTTT	CASSSPRGLNTEAFF
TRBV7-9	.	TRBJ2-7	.	TGTGCCAGCAGCTTAGGGTTCGGGCAGAACTACGAGCAGTACTTC	CASSLGFGQNYEQYF
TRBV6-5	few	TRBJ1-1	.	TGTGCCAGCAGTTACTCGACGGTGAACACTGAAGCTTTCTTT	CASSYSTVNTEAFF
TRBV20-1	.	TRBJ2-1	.	TGCAGTGCTAACCTCCGCCCGCGTGGTGAGCAGTTCTTC	CSANLRPRGEQFF
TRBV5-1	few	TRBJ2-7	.	TGCGCCAGCAGCTTTGTGGGCAGGGGAGAGGATGAGCAGTACTTC	CASSFVGRGEDEQYF
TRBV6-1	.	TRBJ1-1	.	TGTGCCAGCAGTCGGGATGGTTATGAGGGCACTGAAGCTTTCTTT	CASSRDGYEGTEAFF